These 3 T cell receptor beta chains originate from one sample sequenced in a study of OX40 agonist ivuxolimab in advanced cancers. Only in-frame clones appear in the TCRdb table, and some are missing; sequencing was by immunoSEQ multiplex PCR. Here the sample spans tens of thousands of clones, roughly 88% being singletons. Sequences were derived from CD4+ or CD8+ T cells sorted from blood, sampled in a trial of the OX40 agonist ivuxolimab. These receptors were obtained from an adult with an advanced solid tumor such as melanoma, head and neck, liver or kidney cancer.

The genes are TRBV5-1 and TRBJ2-1, with TRBD2 identical over 15 bases. Germline V gene sequence: CDR1 SGHRS, CDR2 YFSETQ. The CDR3 sequence is 16 residues long. V trimming: 5 bases; J trimming: 9 bases; junction bases outside the gene matches: 9. The CDR3 here is CASRRGLAGGPGEQFF. The CDR3 region has the DNA TGCGCCAGCAGACGGGGACTAGCGGGGGGCCCAGGTGAGCAGTTCTTC.

This clone came up once. This chain links TRBV5-4 with TRBJ2-1, with 10 bases fitting TRBD1. There are 15 residues in the CDR3. V shed 4 bases, J shed 7 bases, and the junction held 8 bases outside the gene matches. Looked up from germline, CDR1 is SGHNT and CDR2 is YYREEE (reference sequence). The CDR3 sequence: CASSPRTGGGNEQFF. In DNA, the CDR3 is TGTGCCAGCAGCCCGCGGACAGGGGGGGGGAATGAGCAGTTCTTC.

This chain links TRBV2 with TRBJ1-1; D not certain. The germline V gene has CDR1 SNHLY and CDR2 FYNNEI. V dropped 4 bases and J dropped 8 bases, with 14 bases sitting between them. CDR3 length: 13 residues. CDR3 sequence: CASSARALGEAFF. CDR3 DNA: TGTGCCAGCAGTGCTCGGGCTTTAGGAGAAGCTTTCTTT.